This entry is about one TCR beta chain. The antigen is unknown. Noted time point: week 23, last vaccination. The investigators gave 300 ug of mutant IDH1 20-mer peptide in each vaccine dose, together with topical imiquimod. V gave up 5 bases and J gave up 0 bases; unmatched junction bases: 4. Germline values: CDR1 MDHEN, CDR2 SYDVKM. The CDR3 is 16 residues long. These data belong to a study of a mutant IDH1 vaccine in newly diagnosed glioma. Study context: Most had both radiotherapy and temozolomide beforehand; others had only one. Study-wide results and limits: Alterations occurring in top peripheral T cell clonotypes seemed unrelated to pseudoprogression. Immune responses induced by vaccination arose in 93.3% of the patients.

Generated by immunoSEQ multiplex PCR, the TCRdb table keeps only in-frame clones and is missing some. The sample holds approximately 50,000 clones, around 87% seen once. Specimen: PBMCs, collected from a glioma patient whose treatment included an IDH1 peptide vaccine. V is TRBV28 and J is TRBJ2-1; 10 bases fit TRBD2. The source of this sequence is a man aged 35-49 years with glioma. This chain's CDR3 is CASSPLAGSSYNEQFF. CDR3 bases: TGTGCCAGCAGTCCACTAGCGGGGAGCTCCTACAATGAGCAGTTCTTC. The full variable domain, its missing parts supplied by reference TRBV28 and TRBJ2-1, is DVKVTQSSRYLVKRTGEKVFLECVQDMDHENMFWYRQDPGLGLRLIYFSYDVKMKEKGDIPEGYSVSREKKERFSLILESASTNQTSMYLCASSPLAGSSYNEQFFGPGTRLTVL.